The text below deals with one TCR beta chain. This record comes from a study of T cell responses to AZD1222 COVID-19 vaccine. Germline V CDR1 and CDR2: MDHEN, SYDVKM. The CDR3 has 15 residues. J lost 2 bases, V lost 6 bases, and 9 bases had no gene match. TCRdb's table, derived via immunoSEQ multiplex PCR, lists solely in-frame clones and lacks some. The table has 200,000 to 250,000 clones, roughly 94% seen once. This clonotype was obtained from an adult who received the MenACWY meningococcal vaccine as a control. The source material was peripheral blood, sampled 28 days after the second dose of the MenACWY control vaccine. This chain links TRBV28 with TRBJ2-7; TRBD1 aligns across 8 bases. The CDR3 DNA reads TGTGCCAGCAGACCAGACAGGGGTGGCCCCTACGAGCAGTACTTC. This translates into CASRPDRGGPYEQYF.